This T cell receptor beta chain was observed in a study of T cell changes during pregnancy in multiple sclerosis. The method was immunoSEQ multiplex PCR; TCRdb's version includes in-frame clones alone and lacks a portion of them. The table lists tens of thousands of clones, around 90% of them singletons. The germline gives CDR1 MNHEY, CDR2 SVGAGI. The CDR3 length is 16 residues. V gave up 3 bases and J gave up 4 bases; unmatched junction bases: 8. The chain recombines TRBV6-5 with TRBJ1-3; TRBD1 agrees at 8 bases. The sequence derives from a female donor with multiple sclerosis, enrolled in a pregnancy study. The starting material was CD4+ T cells from peripheral blood mononuclear cells, obtained in the second trimester of pregnancy. In DNA form, the CDR3 reads TGTGCCAGCAGTTATGGCAGGGGGCGTAAGGGAAACACCATATATTTT. Amino acid sequence: CASSYGRGRKGNTIYF.